This entry lists 19 T cell receptor beta chains sequenced from one sample in a study of blood T cell repertoires in COVID-19. Only in-frame clones appear in the TCRdb table, and some are missing; sequencing was by immunoSEQ multiplex PCR. The repertoire includes some 350,000 clones, about 87% of them detected once, and about 6% sits in the top ten. Sample: peripheral blood. These TCRs come from a woman aged 50 to 65 with COVID-19, enrolled during active disease.

This chain links TRBV27 with TRBJ2-7, with 9 bases identical to TRBD1. Germline V gene sequence: CDR1 MNHEY, CDR2 SMNVEV (reference sequence). This CDR3 is built from 17 residues. Unmatched junction bases numbered 8, after V lost 2 bases and J lost 0 bases. This CDR3 reads CASSLGQGPAGSYEQYF. CDR3 coding DNA: TGTGCCAGCAGTTTAGGACAGGGGCCCGCCGGCTCCTACGAGCAGTACTTC.

The gene calls are TRBV30 and TRBJ1-4; D gene ambiguous. CDR3 length: 13 residues. V was trimmed by 3 bases and J by 4 bases, leaving 9 bases between them. Germline V gene lookup returns CDR1 GTSNPN and CDR2 SVGIG (reference sequence). The CDR3 loop reads CAWSPQNNEKLFF. CDR3 nucleotides: TGTGCCTGGAGCCCCCAGAATAATGAAAAACTGTTTTTT. Full variable domain (remainder filled in from reference TRBV30 and TRBJ1-4): SQTIHQWPATLVQPVGSPLSLECTVEGTSNPNLYWYRQAAGRGLQLLFYSVGIGQISSEVPQNLSASRPQDRQFILSSKKLLLSDSGFYLCAWSPQNNEKLFFGSGTQLSVL.

The chain carries TRBV18 and TRBJ1-2; TRBD1 matches 10 bases. CDR3 length: 14 residues. Per the germline V gene, CDR1 is KGHSH and CDR2 is LQKENI. The J segment lost 7 bases and the V segment lost 1 base, leaving 3 bases of the junction unmatched. The DNA of the CDR3 is TGTGCCAGCTCACCACAAGGGACAGGGGTTGGCTACACCTTC. It specifies CASSPQGTGVGYTF.

V gene TRBV19 combines with J gene TRBJ1-2; D is possibly TRBD1 (6 bases). The germline CDR1 and CDR2 sequences are LNHDA and SQIVND (reference sequence). The CDR3 sequence is 16 residues long. V was shortened by 10 bases and J by 4 bases, with 25 bases between the two germline ends. Here the CDR3 reads CATTNDRKVGVYGYTF. DNA for the CDR3: TGTGCCACCACCAATGACAGGAAGGTTGGTGTCTATGGCTACACCTTC.

On this clone: Other DNA sequences from this sample encode an identical CDR3 as well. This chain uses TRBV19 with TRBJ1-1; possible D gene TRBD1, 5 bases. V shed 3 bases and J shed 1 base, with 6 bases lying between them. The germline V gene has CDR1 LNHDA and CDR2 SQIVND (reference sequence). The CDR3 spans 13 residues. CDR3 amino acids: CASSIQGNTEAFF. The CDR3 coding sequence is TGTGCCAGTAGTATTCAGGGGAACACTGAAGCTTTCTTT.

The V call is TRBV6-6, the J call TRBJ2-2, with D possibly being TRBD1 (6 bases). Trimming shortened V by 6 bases and J by 1 base, and 12 bases separated the two germline ends. This CDR3 region has 15 residues. Germline CDR1 and CDR2: MNHNY and SVGAGI (reference sequence). Here the CDR3 DNA reads TGTGCCAGCAGCACCGGGACAATGAACACCGGGGAGCTGTTTTTT. Encoded protein: CASSTGTMNTGELFF.

This clone has just a few counts. The genes are TRBV5-1 and TRBJ2-7; 7 positions match TRBD2. The trim removed 0 bases at V and 2 bases at J, leaving 8 bases unmatched. CDR3 length: 16 residues. Germline assignment: CDR1 SGHRS and CDR2 YFSETQ. The CDR3: CASSLVAGEGAYEQYF. The DNA of the CDR3 is TGCGCCAGCAGCTTGGTTGCGGGAGAAGGGGCCTACGAGCAGTACTTC. Variable domain in full (rest from reference TRBV5-1 and TRBJ2-7): KAGVTQTPRYLIKTRGQQVTLSCSPISGHRSVSWYQQTPGQGLQFLFEYFSETQRNKGNFPGRFSGRQFSNSRSEMNVSTLELGDSALYLCASSLVAGEGAYEQYFGPGTRLTVT.

The J gene is TRBJ2-7, the V gene TRBV18, with 9 nucleotides matching TRBD1. The V gene end was trimmed by 3 bases and the J gene end by 6 bases; junction bases not matched to a gene: 6. The CDR3 has 14 residues. CDR1 and CDR2 from the germline V gene are KGHSH and LQKENI. Written as DNA, the CDR3 is TGTGCCAGCTCACCGGCTGGACAGGGGAGCGAGCAGTACTTC. It yields the protein CASSPAGQGSEQYF. Full variable domain (rest looked up from reference TRBV18 and TRBJ2-7): NAGVMQNPRHLVRRRGQEARLRCSPMKGHSHVYWYRQLPEEGLKFMVYLQKENIIDESGMPKERFSAEFPKEGPSILRIQQVVRGDSAAYFCASSPAGQGSEQYFGPGTRLTVT.

This clone has more than one count but fewer than ten. The gene calls are TRBV6-5 and TRBJ2-2, with D maybe TRBD2 (5 bases). The CDR3 sequence is 16 residues long. Germline V lookup: CDR1 MNHEY, CDR2 SVGAGI. V lost 0 bases and J lost 4, with 12 bases in between. Written as DNA, the CDR3 is TGTGCCAGCAGTTACTCTTCGAGGGAACGCACCGGGGAGCTGTTTTTT. Amino acid sequence: CASSYSSRERTGELFF.

The V gene is TRBV24-1, the J gene TRBJ2-1; 10 nucleotides line up with TRBD1. With V trimmed by 4 bases and J by 7 bases, 12 bases remained unmatched. The CDR3 length is 17 residues. Germline assignment: CDR1 KGHDR and CDR2 SFDVKD. CDR3 DNA: TGTGCCACCAGTGAACCCCACGGGGACAGGGGCGGTAATGAGCAGTTCTTC. Amino acids: CATSEPHGDRGGNEQFF.

CDR3 loop: CASSSGLAGGYEQYF. In DNA form, the CDR3 reads TGTGCCAGCAGTTCTGGACTAGCGGGAGGCTACGAGCAGTACTTC. This chain links TRBV11-3 with TRBJ2-7; TRBD2 agrees at 14 bases. Trimming at V came to 6 bases and at J to 3 bases, leaving 4 bases not matched to a gene. Looked up from germline, CDR1 is SGHNT and CDR2 is YENEEA. This CDR3 contains 15 residues.

The chain couples TRBV10-1 to TRBJ2-2; 7 bases agree with TRBD2. The CDR3 covers 16 residues. Germline V gene data show CDR1 as WNHNN and CDR2 as SYGVQD (reference sequence). Trimming took 7 bases from V and 1 from J; bases not matched to a gene: 9. The CDR3 bases are TGCGCCAGCAACCGAGGGTCTAGCGGGAACACCGGGGAGCTGTTTTTT. This codes for CASNRGSSGNTGELFF.

The J gene is TRBJ2-3, the V gene TRBV12-1; the table's D call of TRBD1 was not tested on the DNA. TRBV12-1 is listed as a pseudogene. The CDR3 has 15 residues. CDR3 nucleotides: TGTGCCAGCAGCTTTCGTGGGGGCGCAGGAGATACGCAGTATTTT. Translation: CASSFRGGAGDTQYF.

This clone was recorded once. The chain recombines TRBV5-4 with TRBJ1-1; D perhaps matches TRBD1 (5 bases). CDR1 is SGHNT, CDR2 YYREEE, per germline (reference sequence). V lost 6 bases and J 1 base, leaving 10 bases between the germline ends. This CDR3 has 13 residues. This CDR3 is CASKGPSNTEAFF. DNA for the CDR3: TGTGCCAGCAAGGGGCCTTCGAACACTGAAGCTTTCTTT.

The rearrangement joins TRBV5-1 to TRBJ1-2; 7 bases are shared with TRBD1. The CDR3 runs 13 residues. V gave up 2 bases and J gave up 4 bases; unmatched junction bases: 2. Germline V gives CDR1 SGHRS, CDR2 YFSETQ. The CDR3 sequence: CASSFEGAYGYTF. The CDR3, as DNA: TGCGCCAGCAGCTTTGAGGGGGCCTATGGCTACACCTTC.

The chain uses TRBV11-3 and TRBJ2-3, with TRBD1 matching over 7 bases. The CDR3 is 14 amino acids. The V segment lost 4 bases and the J segment 0 bases; nucleotides outside the gene matches: 1. CDR1 is SGHNT and CDR2 is YENEEA in the germline V gene. CDR3 amino acids: CASSSTGSTDTQYF. CDR3 in DNA: TGTGCCAGCAGCTCGACAGGGAGCACAGATACGCAGTATTTT.

V usage is TRBV11-2 and J usage is TRBJ1-1; a possible D gene is TRBD1 (5 bases). V lost 6 bases and J lost 7, with 15 bases in between. The CDR3 is made up of 13 amino acids. Germline V gene data show CDR1 as SGHAT and CDR2 as FQNNGV. DNA of the CDR3: TGTGCCAGCAGTCAACCAGGGAATATTGAAGCTTTCTTT. It yields the protein CASSQPGNIEAFF.

The chain uses TRBV9 and TRBJ2-5; 11 bases are a match to TRBD2. The trim removed 2 bases at V and 5 bases at J, leaving 5 bases unmatched. CDR1 is SGDLS and CDR2 is YYNGEE in the germline V gene. This CDR3 contains 15 residues. The CDR3 spells CASSVVAGGGETQYF. Here the CDR3 DNA reads TGTGCCAGCAGCGTCGTAGCGGGAGGGGGCGAGACCCAGTACTTC.

This chain connects TRBV27 to TRBJ2-5; the match to TRBD1 covers 7 bases. V lost 4 bases, J lost 4 bases, and 3 bases stayed unmatched. Germline CDR1 MNHEY, CDR2 SMNVEV (reference sequence). The CDR3 length is 13 residues. CDR3 coding DNA: TGTGCCAGCAGTTGGGACAGCGGAGAGACCCAGTACTTC. Its translation is CASSWDSGETQYF.